These T cell receptor beta chains were read from a single sample in a study of T cell repertoires in cytomegalovirus infection. From the reads, TCRdb called clonotypes with MiXCR, one entry per CDR3 protein. This sample carries approximately 1,000,000 distinct CDR3 sequences, around a third of them seen once, and the ten largest clones take over 12%. The antigens these receptors bind are not known. The sequences come from cultured CD8+ T cells from PBMCs, collected from culture after CMV antigen stimulation. The receptors come from a human donor in good health (CMV status not recorded). Some clones in this sample may be carry-over from other donors' samples. Both conserved end residues are part of each CDR3. A D gene is named only where the DNA matches it firmly. Size tells how often a clone was seen (once, few, many) or the class of an expanded clone, and some rows leave it out.

TRBV6-1,NA,TRBJ2-3,NA,TGTGCCAGCAGTCGCCCCGGGGGCGCGGATACGCAGTATTTT,CASSRPGGADTQYF
TRBV15,NA,TRBJ2-3,few,TGTGCCACCAGGGGGGGGCGAGGTGATACGCAGTATTTT,CATRGGRGDTQYF
TRBV6-1,NA,TRBJ2-5,NA,TGTGCCAGCATTGACGATGAAAGGGAGACCCAGTACTTC,CASIDDERETQYF
TRBV2,NA,TRBJ1-2,NA,TGTGCCAGCAGTGAAGCCTGGGGGGAGGGCACAGCTAACTATGGCTACACCTTC,CASSEAWGEGTANYGYTF
TRBV6-5,TRBD2,TRBJ2-5,NA,TGTGCCAGCAGTTTACGACCCCCTCCGGCGGGGGGTCGTGAAACCCAGTACTTC,CASSLRPPPAGGRETQYF
TRBV4-2,TRBD1,TRBJ1-1,NA,TGTGCCAGCAGCCCAGACAGGGGTCGGAGGAACACTGAAGCTTTCTTT,CASSPDRGRRNTEAFF
TRBV6-1,NA,TRBJ1-5,NA,TGTGCCAGCAACAGGGTAAGGTCGAACAATCAGCCCCAGCATTTT,CASNRVRSNNQPQHF
TRBV6-5,TRBD1,TRBJ2-1,NA,TGTGCCAGCAGTTCCTCCGGGACAGCCTCCTACAATGAGCAGTTCTTC,CASSSSGTASYNEQFF
TRBV20-1,NA,TRBJ2-3,NA,TGCAGTGCTAGAGATCTCGGTAGCGCTATCACAGATACGCAGTATTTT,CSARDLGSAITDTQYF
TRBV19,NA,TRBJ1-1,NA,TGTGCCAGTAGTATAAGTGGTTACGGCACTGAAGCTTTCTTT,CASSISGYGTEAFF
TRBV12-3/TRBV12-4,NA,TRBJ2-3,NA,TGTGCCAGCAGTTCCGGGGACACCGGCACAGTTACGCAGTATTTT,CASSSGDTGTVTQYF
TRBV27,NA,TRBJ2-7,NA,TGTGCCAGCAGTTGGGGAGACTCCTACGAGCAGTACTTC,CASSWGDSYEQYF
TRBV7-3,TRBD1,TRBJ2-2,few,TGTGCCAGCAGCTTAAGGACAGGGAGCACCGGGGAGCTGTTTTTT,CASSLRTGSTGELFF
TRBV19,TRBD2,TRBJ2-1,NA,TGTGCCAGTAGTAGGAGCGGGGGGGTCAACAATGAGCAGTTCTTC,CASSRSGGVNNEQFF
TRBV4-2,NA,TRBJ2-5,NA,TGTGCCAGCAGCCCCCGACTTTTCCAAGAGACCCAGTACTTC,CASSPRLFQETQYF
TRBV9,NA,TRBJ2-3,NA,TGTGCCAGCAGCGTAGAACCCAAGGGCACAGATACGCAGTATTTT,CASSVEPKGTDTQYF
TRBV7-9,NA,TRBJ2-5,NA,TGTGCCAGCAGCCGATCGGCAGAGACCCAGTACTTC,CASSRSAETQYF
TRBV7-6,TRBD2,TRBJ2-1,few,TGTGCCAGCAGCTTAGTGGCTAGCGGAGGGAACCATGAGCAGTTCTTC,CASSLVASGGNHEQFF
TRBV6-1,TRBD1,TRBJ1-5,few,TGTGCCAGCAGTGAACGGGGGACAGGTTCCAATCAGCCCCAGCATTTT,CASSERGTGSNQPQHF
TRBV9,NA,TRBJ1-1,few,TGTGCCAGCTCCCGGGGAGGAACGAACACTGAAGCTTTCTTT,CASSRGGTNTEAFF
TRBV4-1,NA,TRBJ2-1,NA,TGCGCCAGCAGCCAAGAGGTTCCAGCGGACTACAATGAGCAGTTCTTC,CASSQEVPADYNEQFF
TRBV12-3/TRBV12-4,TRBD1,TRBJ2-2,few,TGTGCCAGCACCTCGGGACAGGGGGTGGTCGGGGAGCTGTTTTTT,CASTSGQGVVGELFF
TRBV25-1,NA,TRBJ1-1,NA,TGTGCCAGCAGTGAATATAGCCCTAGCGGGGACACTGAAGCTTTCTTT,CASSEYSPSGDTEAFF
TRBV7-4,TRBD1,TRBJ1-5,few,TGTGCCAGCAGCCCCTTATGGCTGGGACAGTTGAGTCAGCCCCAGCATTTT,CASSPLWLGQLSQPQHF
TRBV4-1,TRBD2,TRBJ2-7,NA,TGCGCCAGCAGCCAATCACTAGCGGGGGGCCGTGAGAGGCAGTACTTC,CASSQSLAGGRERQYF
TRBV11-2,NA,TRBJ2-7,few,TGTGCCAGCAGCTTAGGGGCTGACACCTACGAGCAGTACTTC,CASSLGADTYEQYF
TRBV4-2,NA,TRBJ1-1,NA,TGTGCCAGCAGCCATCCTGGGGAGGGGGAGGACACTGAAGCTTTCTTT,CASSHPGEGEDTEAFF
TRBV7-6,TRBD2,TRBJ2-2,NA,TGTGCCAGCAGCATTTATCCTGGGGGGGGTGTCACCGGGGAGCTGTTTTTT,CASSIYPGGGVTGELFF
TRBV10-3,TRBD1,TRBJ1-2,once,TGTGCCATCAGTGAGGCGACAGGGGATGGCTACACCTTC,CAISEATGDGYTF
TRBV2,NA,TRBJ1-2,few,TGTGCCAGACCTCAGGGGAACTATGGCTACACCTTC,CARPQGNYGYTF
TRBV11-2,NA,TRBJ2-6,NA,TGTACCAGCAGCCTCCGGGGCAACTCTGGGGCCAACGTCCTGACTTTC,CTSSLRGNSGANVLTF
TRBV27,NA,TRBJ2-1,few,TGTGCCAGCAGTTTATTGGGGGCTTGGAATGAGCAGTTCTTC,CASSLLGAWNEQFF
TRBV6-2/TRBV6-3,NA,TRBJ2-5,NA,TGTGCCAGCAGCTCGGCAGTCGGGGATCAAGAGACCCAGTACTTC,CASSSAVGDQETQYF
TRBV29-1,NA,TRBJ1-5,NA,TGCAGCGTTGCTAATGGCAATCAGCCCCAGCATTTT,CSVANGNQPQHF
TRBV6-6,NA,TRBJ1-1,NA,TGTGCCAGCAGTTACTCGATCTCGACAGACCTGAGGACTGAAGCTTTCTTT,CASSYSISTDLRTEAFF